This entry describes one T cell receptor beta chain. The entry originates in a study of cytomegalovirus exposure and HLA in healthy donors. The PCR ran on 60 Vbeta and 13 Jbeta primers. Per the original methods: Among the unique TCR beta chains that a later analysis counted, about 79 million in all, about 12 million were shared. Libraries were prepared by immunoSEQ multiplex PCR; TCRdb keeps only in-frame clonotypes and omits some of them. The V and J calls and clone size were taken over from that table, and D and trimming were inferred from the DNA. The sample shows some 35,000 clones, roughly three quarters of them seen only once. This CDR3 comprises 14 residues. Germline V gene lookup returns CDR1 MGHRA and CDR2 YSYEKL. V was pared by 2 bases and J by 0 bases, with 7 bases between.

What was sequenced was PBMCs. This TCR derives from a man in his thirties or forties in good health and CMV-seronegative. The genes are TRBV4-1 and TRBJ1-1, with D unresolved. The CDR3 reads CASSQYEVNTEAFF. The CDR3 DNA reads TGCGCCAGCAGCCAATACGAGGTGAACACTGAAGCTTTCTTT.